This T cell receptor (beta chain) emerged from a study of shared T cell receptors in the human thymus. Germline lookup yields CDR1 LGHNT and CDR2 FRNRAP. Trimming cost V 3 bases and J 0 bases, with 12 bases left between them. The CDR3 covers 16 residues. Some clones are missing from TCRdb's copy, which holds only in-frame ones; the method was immunoSEQ multiplex PCR. The repertoire holds 700,000 or so clones, with 75% to 90% as singletons. This sample also appeared in a second study, on human thymus T cells. Per that paper: The donors were infants in Finland with congenital heart defects, otherwise immunologically healthy. Usage of V and J genes appeared biased in thymic and blood repertoires. There were highly overlapping thymic repertoires among unrelated individuals, as related research reported.

This TCR derives from a girl under three years old with a congenital heart defect. The chain combines TRBV12-5 with TRBJ1-3; no clear D gene. Sequences were obtained from thymocytes. The CDR3 nucleotides read TGTGCTAGTGGTTTTTATGGCAGGCACTCTGGAAACACCATATATTTT. Translation: CASGFYGRHSGNTIYF.